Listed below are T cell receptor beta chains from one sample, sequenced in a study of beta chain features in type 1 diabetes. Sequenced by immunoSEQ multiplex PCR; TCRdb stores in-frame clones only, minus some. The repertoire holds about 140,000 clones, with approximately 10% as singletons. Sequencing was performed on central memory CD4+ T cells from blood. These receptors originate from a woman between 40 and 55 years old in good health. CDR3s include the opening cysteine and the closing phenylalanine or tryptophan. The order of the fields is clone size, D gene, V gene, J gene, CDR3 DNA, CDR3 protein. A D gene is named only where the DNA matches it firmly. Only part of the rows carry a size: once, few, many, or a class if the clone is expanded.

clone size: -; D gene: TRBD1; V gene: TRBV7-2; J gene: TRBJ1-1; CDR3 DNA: TGTGCCAGCAGCTTAGGGGGGAACAGGGGGCTTAGCACTGAAGCTTTCTTT; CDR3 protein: CASSLGGNRGLSTEAFF
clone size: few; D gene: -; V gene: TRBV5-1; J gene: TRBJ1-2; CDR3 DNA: TGCGCCAGCAGCTTGGCCGAGGCAGCCTATGGCTACACCTTC; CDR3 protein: CASSLAEAAYGYTF
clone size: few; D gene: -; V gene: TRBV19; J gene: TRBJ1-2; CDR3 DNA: TGTGCCAGTGAAAGCGGAGGTAGCAGCTATGGCTACACCTTC; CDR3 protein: CASESGGSSYGYTF
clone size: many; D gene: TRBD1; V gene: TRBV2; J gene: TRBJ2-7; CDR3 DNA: TGTGCCACCGATGAGACAGGGCTAACCTACGAGCAGTACTTC; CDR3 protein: CATDETGLTYEQYF
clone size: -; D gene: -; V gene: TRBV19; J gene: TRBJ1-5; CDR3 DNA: TGTGCCAGTAGGGGACTGATCGGGGTCAATCAGCCCCAGCATTTT; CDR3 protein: CASRGLIGVNQPQHF
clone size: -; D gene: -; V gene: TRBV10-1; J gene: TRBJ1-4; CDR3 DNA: TGCGCCAGCAGACGTGCGGTTGGGGAAAAACTGTTTTTT; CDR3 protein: CASRRAVGEKLFF
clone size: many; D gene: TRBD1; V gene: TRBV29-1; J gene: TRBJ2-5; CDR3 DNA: TGCAGCGTTGGGGGACAGGGAAGTTCTCGAGAGACCCAGTACTTC; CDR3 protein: CSVGGQGSSRETQYF
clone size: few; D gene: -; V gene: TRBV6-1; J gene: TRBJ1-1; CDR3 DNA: TGTGCCAGCAGTGTACGGGACATAAGGTACACTGAAGCTTTCTTT; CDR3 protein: CASSVRDIRYTEAFF
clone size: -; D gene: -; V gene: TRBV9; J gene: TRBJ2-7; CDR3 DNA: TGTGCCAGCAGCGTAGACTTCAACAGGGTAGAGCAGTACTTC; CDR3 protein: CASSVDFNRVEQYF
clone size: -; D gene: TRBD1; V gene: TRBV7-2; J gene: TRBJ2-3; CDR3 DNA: TGTGCCAGCAGCTTAGTACGCAGGGGGCGCGCGGATACGCAGTATTTT; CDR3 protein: CASSLVRRGRADTQYF
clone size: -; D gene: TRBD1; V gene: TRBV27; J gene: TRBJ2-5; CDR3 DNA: TGTGCCAGCAGTTTAGAACGGGCAGGGGGGACCCAGTACTTC; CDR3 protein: CASSLERAGGTQYF
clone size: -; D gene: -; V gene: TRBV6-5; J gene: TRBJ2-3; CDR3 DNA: TGTGCCAGCACTACAGGGTACACAGATACGCAGTATTTT; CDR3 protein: CASTTGYTDTQYF
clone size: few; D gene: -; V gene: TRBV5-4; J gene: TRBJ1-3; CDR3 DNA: TGTGCCAGCAGCTTGTCGAGACAAAGAAACACCATATATTTT; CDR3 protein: CASSLSRQRNTIYF
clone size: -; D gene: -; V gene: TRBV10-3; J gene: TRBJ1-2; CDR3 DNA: TGTGCCACCTCCCCGGCCTCTATCGCGGCATTCTACACCTTC; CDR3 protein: CATSPASIAAFYTF
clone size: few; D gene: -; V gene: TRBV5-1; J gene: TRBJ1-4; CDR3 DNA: TGCGCCAGCAGCCTGGACGGAAGGGGGAATGAAAAACTGTTTTTT; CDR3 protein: CASSLDGRGNEKLFF
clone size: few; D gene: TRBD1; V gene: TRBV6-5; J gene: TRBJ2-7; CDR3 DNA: TGTGCCAGCACCAGACGCGGGACAGGGGGCACCGAGCAGTACTTC; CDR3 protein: CASTRRGTGGTEQYF
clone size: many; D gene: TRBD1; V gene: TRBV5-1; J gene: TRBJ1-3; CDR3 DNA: TGCGCCAGCAGCTCAACCGGGACAGCGTTCGACACCATATATTTT; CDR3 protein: CASSSTGTAFDTIYF
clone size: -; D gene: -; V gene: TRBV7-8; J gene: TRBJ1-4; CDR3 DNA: TGTGCCAGCAGCACTCGACAGAATGTGAATGAAAAACTGTTTTTT; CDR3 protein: CASSTRQNVNEKLFF
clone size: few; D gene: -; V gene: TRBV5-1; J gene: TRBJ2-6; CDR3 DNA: TGCGCCAGCAGCTCCCTTAGCTCTGGGGCCAACGTCCTGACTTTC; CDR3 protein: CASSSLSSGANVLTF
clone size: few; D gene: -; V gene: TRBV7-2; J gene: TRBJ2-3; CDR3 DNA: TGTGCCAGCAGGGGGGGGGCGGCAGATACGCAGTATTTT; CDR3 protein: CASRGGAADTQYF
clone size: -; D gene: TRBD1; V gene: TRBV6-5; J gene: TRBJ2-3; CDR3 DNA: TGTGCCAGCAGTAGGGGACAGAACACAGATACGCAGTATTTT; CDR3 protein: CASSRGQNTDTQYF
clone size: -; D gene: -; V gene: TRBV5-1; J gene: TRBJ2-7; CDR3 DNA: TGCGCCAGCAGCTTCAGCTACGAGCAGTACTTC; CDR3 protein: CASSFSYEQYF
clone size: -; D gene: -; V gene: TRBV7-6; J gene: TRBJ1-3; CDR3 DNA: TGTGCCAGCAGCACGGCCGGGGGCTCTGGAAACACCATATATTTT; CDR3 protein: CASSTAGGSGNTIYF
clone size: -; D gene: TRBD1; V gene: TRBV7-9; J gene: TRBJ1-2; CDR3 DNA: TGTGCCAGCAGCTTAGAAGACAGGGGCTATGGCTACACCTTC; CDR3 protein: CASSLEDRGYGYTF
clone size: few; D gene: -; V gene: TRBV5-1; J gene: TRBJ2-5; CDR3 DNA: TGCGCCAGCAGCTTGGTGTCAGGCCAAGAGACCCAGTACTTC; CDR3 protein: CASSLVSGQETQYF
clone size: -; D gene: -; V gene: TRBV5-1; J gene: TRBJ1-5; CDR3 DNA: TGCGCCAGCAGCTTGGAGGCAGGGGTTGTACAGCCCCAGCATTTT; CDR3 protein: CASSLEAGVVQPQHF
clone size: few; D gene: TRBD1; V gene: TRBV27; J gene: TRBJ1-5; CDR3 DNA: TGTGCCAGCAGTCTCATACAGGGGCCAGGTAGCAATCAGCCCCAGCATTTT; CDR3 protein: CASSLIQGPGSNQPQHF
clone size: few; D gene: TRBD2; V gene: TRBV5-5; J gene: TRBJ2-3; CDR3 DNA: TGTGCCAGTTGGCGGTATCCAGCGGGGGGTGCAGATACGCAGTATTTT; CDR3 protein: CASWRYPAGGADTQYF
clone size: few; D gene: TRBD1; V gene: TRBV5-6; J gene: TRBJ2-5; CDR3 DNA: TGTGCCAGCAGCCTTTTGACAGGGTCAGCCCAAGAGACCCAGTACTTC; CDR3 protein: CASSLLTGSAQETQYF
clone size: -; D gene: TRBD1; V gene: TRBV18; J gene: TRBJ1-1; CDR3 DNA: TGTGCCAGCTTAAAGGACAGGCCAAACACTGAAGCTTTCTTT; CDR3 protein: CASLKDRPNTEAFF
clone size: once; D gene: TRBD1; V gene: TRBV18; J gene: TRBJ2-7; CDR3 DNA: TGTGCCAGCTCACCCGACAGGGAGGAGCAGTACTTC; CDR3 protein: CASSPDREEQYF
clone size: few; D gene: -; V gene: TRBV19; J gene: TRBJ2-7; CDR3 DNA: TGTGCCAGTAGTATCTTGGGGGGATACTACGAGCAGTACTTC; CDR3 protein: CASSILGGYYEQYF
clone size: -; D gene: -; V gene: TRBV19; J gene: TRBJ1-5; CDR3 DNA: TGTGCCAGTAGTATAGATTGGCAGTCCAATCAGCCCCAGCATTTT; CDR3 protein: CASSIDWQSNQPQHF